This T cell receptor beta chain was identified during a study of cytomegalovirus exposure and HLA in healthy donors (dated 2017 in TCRdb). General notes on the study: In an earlier analysis of roughly 500 of the donors, 276 Gb of sequence data and approximately 100 million unique TCR beta sequences from about 180 million T cells were reported. The study aimed to test whether cataloging public T cell receptors could reveal signatures of past pathogen exposure. In a later analysis, previously published TCR beta repertoires from more than 500 donors were re-analyzed and high-resolution HLA genotyping was added so that TCR occurrence patterns could be studied. Four to six DR-DQ haplotypes were handled as single units for association and clustering, since linkage in the cohort was strong. To decide whether each TCR beta V gene segment behaved as functional or pseudogenic, an earlier analysis of over 500 of the donors relied on high-throughput TCR beta sequencing. Among 300 to 450 genotyped donors of the cohort, an average of approximately 230,000 unique TCR beta nucleotide sequences were sequenced per donor, roughly 18% of them non-productive. An early release that covered 500 to 800 HLA-typed donors contained 300 to 350 gigabases of sequencing data and 70 million to 100 million unique TCR sequences. In the later analysis, no new phenotypic data were used to find candidate immune exposures; instead, reliance was placed on TCR beta sequences and their occurrence across donors. Donor age, sex, ethnicity and CMV serostatus were collected together with the repertoire data. All discovery cohort repertoires had been generated on a single sequencing platform. Both class I and class II loci were covered by HLA typing, at four-digit resolution. To predict cytomegalovirus infection status, the study combined high-throughput TCR immunosequencing, statistical association of individual TCRs with disease status, and machine learning. A later genetic analysis used genome-wide SNP genotypes for about 65% of the 666 donors, treating that subset as a discovery cohort. The study used immunosequencing to profile the T cell repertoires of some 600 subjects and linked those repertoires to cytomegalovirus serostatus. Among the approximately 420 genotyped donors, approximately 77% belonged to the genetic ancestry cluster associated with self-reported Caucasian donors. Typing coverage differed by locus: A, B, C, DRB1 and DQB1 were typed in roughly 620-630 donors, DQA1 in about 560, DPA1 in around 610, and DPB1 in around 440. Besides the first cohort of approximately 670 subjects, a separate validation cohort made up of roughly 130 different subjects was used.

Libraries were made using the immunoSEQ multiplex PCR assay. For the multiplex PCR, a mixture combining 60 forward primers for TCR Vbeta segments and 13 reverse primers for TCR Jbeta segments was used. The CDR3 region of rearranged TCR beta genes was amplified from genomic DNA by a multiplex PCR assay. On the Illumina HiSeq System, the amplified TCR beta libraries were sequenced as 87-base-pair reads. In the original analysis: Across the roughly 640 repertoires, a later analysis counted some 81 million unique TCR beta chains, roughly 11 million of which were shared by at least two donors. Raw reads were error-corrected and collapsed into unique sequences by a nearest-neighbor algorithm in which closely related sequences were merged to remove PCR and sequencing errors. Alignment of CDR3 sequences to IMGT reference sequences was used to assign V, D and J gene segments. Each retained sequence needed at least a six-nucleotide match to both a V gene segment and a J gene segment. A rearrangement counted as productive if the CDR3 had no stop codons and remained in frame with V and J, and every other rearrangement counted as non-productive. CDR3 was defined according to IMGT convention as the region running from the second conserved V-encoded cysteine to the conserved J-encoded phenylalanine. The earlier analysis of 500 to 650 of the donors excluded any sequence lacking an unambiguous match to a single V gene segment. An earlier analysis of just under 600 of the donors called V segments functional above 56.7% productive rearrangements and segregating when the between-donor standard deviation exceeded 5%. A statistical classification framework was built to diagnose cytomegalovirus status from the catalog of TCR beta chain sequences. A later analysis assigned V and J genes by comparing TCR nucleotide sequences with IMGT/GENE-DB human TR gene sequences. Using the TCRdist pipeline, a later analysis assigned CDR3 sequences along with most-parsimonious VDJ recombination scenarios. In a later analysis, every TCR beta chain was defined by the combination of its CDR3 amino acid sequence and its V-gene family, and reads without a unique V-gene family were dropped. A later analysis removed roughly 590 highly shared, low-generation-probability nucleotide sequences to deal with suspected cross-contamination and a sequencing artifact. A later analysis calculated a clonal expansion index for each public chain from normalized within-repertoire ranks of inferred template counts. In a later analysis, generation probabilities were computed with a VDJ recombination model fitted to out-of-frame rearrangements, and the resulting probabilities were checked against IGoR. A later analysis scored TCR-TCR, TCR-HLA and TCR-CMV co-occurrence with hypergeometric tests, applying a repertoire-size bias correction to TCR pairs. A later analysis estimated false discovery rates by permuting HLA or CMV assignments 20 times. In a later analysis, co-occurring TCRs were grouped using DBSCAN, with TCRdist sequence similarity added in when clustering inside HLA-allele-positive subsets. Co-occurrence clustering excluded repertoires with fewer than 30,000 or more than 120,000 public chains, plus five with anomalous nucleotide sharing. This is the immuneACCESS table as TCRdb keeps it, with only in-frame sequences that have V and J called. A part of the clones is gone; compared with another copy, unresolved V genes explain less than half, and the rest is unexplained. That table is the source of V, J and clone size, and D and trimming were worked out from the DNA. Recorded for this sample are roughly 180,000 clones; nearly 80% of them occurred a single time. The top ten clonotypes cover under 7% of the sample.

From a lookup of the germline V gene, CDR1 and CDR2 are SGHDN and FVKESK. The CDR3 holds 13 amino acids from the cysteine to the phenylalanine. The DNA shown is the 39-base CDR3, in frame from base 1. V drops 0 bases and J drops 6 bases, leaving 9 bases in between. The cohort was made up of 666 healthy bone marrow donors. At the time of sampling, all cohort members were nominally healthy, though unrecorded immune exposures were likely present. The donor tested CMV seropositive and was one of the 289 seropositive cohort members. A peripheral blood sample was provided by each donor, and peripheral blood mononuclear cells were used for TCR beta sequencing. The Qiagen DNeasy Blood Extraction Kit was used to extract genomic DNA from the blood cell samples. Broader findings and caveats from the paper: Because HLA typing was unavailable for some donors at each locus, only the typed subset was used in association tests. A further reported finding was that TCR beta sequences accurately predicted the HLA-A and HLA-B alleles for most subjects in the first cohort. The classifier was reported to diagnose cytomegalovirus status with high specificity and sensitivity in both the original cohort and the validation cohort. A later analysis found that HLA-associated TCR beta chains were more clonally expanded and had lower generation probabilities than equally common non-associated chains. The earlier analysis of nearly 600 of the donors excluded some 16 rarely observed V segments, including chromosome 9 orphons, because counts were too low. The presence/absence analyses assumed that sequencing depth was roughly uniform across donors, and that assumption may not be true. The 87-base-pair reads could not distinguish some IMGT-functional V segments, including TRBV6-2 and TRBV6-3, so those segments were excluded. The authors suggested that the approach could potentially be generalized to other disease states and immunological phenotypes. This cohort had only TCR beta chains sequenced, and the lack of alpha or paired-chain data limited which features could be detected. Broadly in line with IMGT annotations, most TCR beta V segments showed up in productive rearrangements about 87% or about 30% of the time in an earlier analysis of some 590 of the donors. In a later analysis, most CMV-associated TCR beta chains were found to appear HLA-restricted, with HLA associations seemingly driven largely by CMV exposure. A later analysis reported that several top co-occurrence clusters appeared linked to parvovirus B19, influenza, CMV and Epstein-Barr virus. CMV serostatus was the only immune exposure information available for the cohort. In a later genetic analysis, a missense DCLRE1C variant was associated with V-gene and J-gene trimming of TCR beta chains, and the association was replicated in an independent cohort. A few of the identified cytomegalovirus-associated TCR beta chains were confirmed in vitro to be specific for cytomegalovirus antigens. A cluster of highly shared sequence variants was judged likely to be a technical artifact of the sequencing pipeline. In the study, around 150 TCR beta chains were listed as associated with cytomegalovirus. Most TCR sequences were observed very rarely across donors, whereas some public TCRs were present in many individuals. According to a later genetic analysis, donors in an Asian-associated ancestry cluster had fewer N-insertions in productive TCRs than the roughly 660-donor mean. At a false discovery rate of 0.05, a later analysis linked roughly 17,000 TCR beta sequences to specific HLA alleles. Linkage disequilibrium might explain the correlated functional status among segregating V segments, but an unknown experimental factor could not be ruled out. Strong co-occurrence of HLA alleles, especially DR and DQ, made assigning TCR associations to individual alleles difficult. In a later analysis, TCR association rates were found to vary across HLA loci, with the most associated TCRs seen for DRB1 alleles and the fewest for HLA-C alleles.

There are a few counts of this clone. The antigen it recognizes is unknown. No base quality values were provided; no much bigger clone lies one nucleotide off. The sample was PBMCs. The TCR was taken from a woman in her 30s in good health and CMV-seropositive. The chain employs TRBV14 and TRBJ2-7; a confident D gene designation cannot be given. The CDR3: CASSQDRLGEQYF. The DNA sequence follows: TGTGCCAGCAGCCAAGATAGACTCGGCGAGCAGTACTTC.